This T cell receptor (beta chain) was identified in a study of CD8 T cells in ankylosing spondylitis. Whole-study results and caveats: Within ankylosing spondylitis blood, a TCR beta motif made up of eight highly homologous variants appeared to be characteristic. As reported, disease-linked clones showed significant enrichment in matched ankylosing spondylitis synovial fluid. Disease-linked clones bore a CD8+ phenotype and were relatively rare in peripheral blood. There were earlier reports of some motif variants in reactive arthritis synovial fluid and blood.

As concerns this clonotype: The antigen is unknown.

This CDR3 contains 13 residues. V was shortened by 1 base and J by 4 bases, with 8 bases between the two germline ends. CDR1 is SGHRS, CDR2 YFSETQ, per germline. For TCR beta, libraries came from quantitative 5'-RACE with molecular barcodes. In TCRdb, the 5' RACE reads were re-called with MiXCR into one record per CDR3 protein. The data show about 840,000 distinct CDR3 sequences, approximately 10% seen once. The sample comprised blood, either unsorted or a sorted T cell fraction (not recorded which). This chain joins TRBV5-1 and TRBJ1-2; tentative D call: TRBD1 (5 bases). This receptor was taken from a male donor with ankylosing spondylitis. CDR3 bases: TGCGCCAGCAGCTTGTATGACAGCTATGGCTACACCTTC. It encodes CASSLYDSYGYTF.